The next 13 T cell receptor beta chains were all read from a single sample in a study of blood T cell repertoires in COVID-19. Profiled with immunoSEQ multiplex PCR; TCRdb holds only in-frame clones, not every one. There are about 330,000 clones in the sample; roughly 89% occur only once, and approximately 9.3% lies in the top ten. The specimen was peripheral blood. These receptors were taken from a man aged 30 to 39 with COVID-19, enrolled during active disease.

The chain has TRBV18 and TRBJ2-3, with 8 bases identical to TRBD2. V was clipped by 6 bases and J by 4 bases; unmatched bases: 9. The germline CDR1 and CDR2 sequences are KGHSH and LQKENI. CDR3 length: 15 amino acids. CDR3 nucleotides: TGTGCCAGCTCTCTCGGGGGGGCCGGTGCAGATACGCAGTATTTT. Its protein is CASSLGGAGADTQYF. Complete variable domain (other parts from reference TRBV18 and TRBJ2-3): NAGVMQNPRHLVRRRGQEARLRCSPMKGHSHVYWYRQLPEEGLKFMVYLQKENIIDESGMPKERFSAEFPKEGPSILRIQQVVRGDSAAYFCASSLGGAGADTQYFGPGTRLTVL.

The V and J genes are TRBV6-1 and TRBJ1-3; 10 nucleotides agree with TRBD1. The CDR3 has 15 amino acids. Losses at the gene ends were 5 bases for V and 4 bases for J; bases not matched to a gene: 5. Germline CDR1 is MNHNS and CDR2 is SASEGT. The CDR3, as DNA: TGTGCCAGCAGTTCTCCGGACAGGGGGGGAAACACCATATATTTT. It translates to CASSSPDRGGNTIYF.

The chain links TRBV28 to TRBJ2-7; TRBD1 matches at 7 bases. Trimming cost V 3 bases and J 3 bases; bases outside gene matches: 5. Germline lookup yields CDR1 MDHEN and CDR2 SYDVKM. This CDR3 comprises 14 residues. This chain's CDR3 is CASSLADRDYEQYF. CDR3 DNA: TGTGCCAGCAGTTTGGCAGACAGGGACTACGAGCAGTACTTC.

The rearrangement uses TRBV4-3 and TRBJ2-7; D might be TRBD1 (7 bases). Germline CDR1 and CDR2: LGHNA and YSLEER. Trimming cost V 0 bases and J 1 base, with 10 bases left between them. This CDR3 is 15 amino acids long. CDR3 residues: CASSQEAGGSYEQYF. The DNA for the CDR3 is TGCGCCAGCAGCCAAGAGGCAGGGGGGTCCTACGAGCAGTACTTC.

The chain employs TRBV29-1 and TRBJ2-7, with 7 nucleotides matching TRBD1. Germline V gives CDR1 SQVTM, CDR2 ANQGSEA. V was pared by 4 bases and J by 5 bases, with 8 bases of the junction left unmatched. This CDR3 is built from 13 residues. The chain's CDR3 is CSVVKGATNEQYF. As DNA, the CDR3 is TGCAGCGTTGTCAAGGGGGCGACGAACGAGCAGTACTTC.

The chain recombines TRBV5-8 with TRBJ2-1; 9 bases line up with TRBD1. V dropped 4 bases and J dropped 5; count of bases not matched to a gene: 7. CDR1 and CDR2 (germline): SGHTS, YDEGEE. This CDR3 spans 15 amino acids. The CDR3 spells CASSPGDREDNEQFF. The CDR3 nucleotides read TGTGCCAGCAGCCCAGGGGACAGGGAGGACAATGAGCAGTTCTTC.

The V and J genes are TRBV6-1 and TRBJ1-4; D is undetermined. Per germline, CDR1 MNHNS and CDR2 SASEGT. CDR3 length: 15 amino acids. Trimming shortened V by 2 bases and J by 5 bases, and 12 bases separated the two germline ends. This CDR3 is CASSEWASGNEKLFF. CDR3 bases: TGTGCCAGCAGTGAATGGGCGTCGGGGAATGAAAAACTGTTTTTT.

This chain links TRBV7-3 with TRBJ1-3; TRBD1 matches 7 bases. V lost 4 bases and J lost 0; bases outside the gene matches: 6. Germline loops: CDR1 SGHTA, CDR2 FQGTGA. This CDR3 is built from 16 residues. In DNA form, the CDR3 reads TGTGCCAGCAGCTCTCCGGGACAGAGCTCTGGAAACACCATATATTTT. Translated: CASSSPGQSSGNTIYF. Drawing the rest from reference TRBV7-3 and TRBJ1-3, the complete variable domain is GAGVSQTPSNKVTEKGKYVELRCDPISGHTALYWYRQSLGQGPEFLIYFQGTGAADDSGLPNDRFFAVRPEGSVSTLKIQRTERGDSAVYLCASSSPGQSSGNTIYFGEGSWLTVV.

The chain is built from TRBV24-1 and TRBJ2-7; a possible D gene is TRBD1 (6 bases). The CDR3 has 14 amino acids. CDR1 is KGHDR, CDR2 SFDVKD, per germline. Trimming took off 5 bases at V and 1 base at J, with 11 bases between the two ends. The CDR3 here is CATSATGQSYEQYF. In DNA, the CDR3 is TGTGCCACCAGTGCCACCGGACAGTCCTACGAGCAGTACTTC.

This clone was recorded once. The chain recombines TRBV7-8 with TRBJ1-5; D remains unclear. This CDR3 comprises 14 residues. CDR1 SGHVS and CDR2 FQNEAQ come from the germline V gene. V lost 4 bases, J lost 5 bases, and 12 bases lay in between. The CDR3 loop reads CASSSSIRDQPQHF. The CDR3 nucleotides are TGTGCCAGCAGCTCTTCTATACGGGATCAGCCCCAGCATTTT.

The CDR3 coding sequence is TGTGCCAGCTCACCACCCCAGAATGAGCAGTTCTTC. Protein: CASSPPQNEQFF. The chain employs TRBV18 and TRBJ2-1; no clear D gene. The V and J ends lost 0 bases and 7 bases respectively, with 4 bases between them. The germline gives CDR1 KGHSH, CDR2 LQKENI. The CDR3 contains 12 residues.

This clone was found once. The chain carries TRBV4-2 and TRBJ2-1; 12 bases map to TRBD2. CDR1 LGHNA and CDR2 YNFKEQ come from the germline V gene. This CDR3 is 16 amino acids long. The junction had 8 bases not matched to a gene; V was cut back by 4 bases and J by 7 bases. The CDR3 region has the DNA TGTGCCAGCAGCCTTTCTAGCGGGAGGGCCTTAAATGAGCAGTTCTTC. It encodes CASSLSSGRALNEQFF.

The chain's CDR3 is CASDLGQGYYGYTF. The CDR3 DNA is TGTGCCTCAGATCTGGGACAGGGCTACTATGGCTACACCTTC. The rearrangement uses TRBV28 and TRBJ1-2, with TRBD1 matching 9 bases. The CDR3 runs to 14 residues. Germline CDR1 MDHEN, CDR2 SYDVKM. J lost 3 bases, V lost 11 bases, and 10 bases had no gene match.